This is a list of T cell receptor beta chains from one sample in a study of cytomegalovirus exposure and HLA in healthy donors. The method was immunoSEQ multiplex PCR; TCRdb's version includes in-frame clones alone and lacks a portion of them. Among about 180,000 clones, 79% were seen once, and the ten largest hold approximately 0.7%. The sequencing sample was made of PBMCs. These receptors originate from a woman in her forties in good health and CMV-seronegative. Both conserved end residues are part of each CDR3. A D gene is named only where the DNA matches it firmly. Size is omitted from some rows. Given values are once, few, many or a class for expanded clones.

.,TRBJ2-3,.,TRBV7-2,CASSRFRGLLGDTQYF,TGTGCCAGCAGCCGTTTCCGGGGACTCCTGGGAGATACGCAGTATTTT
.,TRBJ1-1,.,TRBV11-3,CASSTTGGTEAFF,TGTGCCAGCAGTACCACCGGGGGCACTGAAGCTTTCTTT
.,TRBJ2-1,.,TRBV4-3,CASSHRPGLAYNEQFF,TGCGCCAGCAGCCATAGACCGGGACTGGCATACAATGAGCAGTTCTTC
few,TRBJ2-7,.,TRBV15,CATSRDALYEQYF,TGTGCCACCAGCAGAGACGCGCTATACGAGCAGTACTTC
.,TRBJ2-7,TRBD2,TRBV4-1,CASSRTSGSSYEQYF,TGCGCCAGCAGCCGTACTAGCGGGAGCTCCTACGAGCAGTACTTC
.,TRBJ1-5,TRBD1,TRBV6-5,CASSENRGNQPQHF,TGTGCCAGCAGTGAGAACAGGGGAAATCAGCCCCAGCATTTT
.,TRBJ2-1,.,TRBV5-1,CASSLREYNEQFF,TGCGCCAGCAGCTTGAGAGAATACAATGAGCAGTTCTTC
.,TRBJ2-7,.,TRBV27,CASSFFRQEGYEQYF,TGTGCCAGCAGTTTCTTTAGACAGGAAGGCTACGAGCAGTACTTC
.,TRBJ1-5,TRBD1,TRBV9,CASSPGGTGTQPQHF,TGTGCCAGCAGCCCAGGCGGGACAGGGACTCAGCCCCAGCATTTT
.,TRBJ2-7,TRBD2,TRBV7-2,CASSARKRLAGRSYEQYF,TGTGCCAGCAGCGCTCGAAAACGACTAGCGGGAAGGTCCTACGAGCAGTACTTC
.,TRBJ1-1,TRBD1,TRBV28,CASSFLTGSNTEAFF,TGTGCCAGCAGTTTTCTGACAGGGAGTAACACTGAAGCTTTCTTT
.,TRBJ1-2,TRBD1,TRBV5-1,CASSGVGQGVGYTF,TGCGCCAGCAGCGGGGTGGGACAGGGCGTCGGCTACACCTTC
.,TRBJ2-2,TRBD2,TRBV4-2,CASSPRLAGGLNTGELFF,TGTGCCAGCAGCCCCCGACTAGCGGGAGGACTTAACACCGGGGAGCTGTTTTTT
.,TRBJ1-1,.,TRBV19,CASSPQRYEAFF,TGTGCCAGTAGTCCCCAGCGGTATGAAGCTTTCTTT
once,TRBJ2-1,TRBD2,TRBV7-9,CASSLTSGRFIYEQFF,TGTGCCAGCAGCCTAACTAGCGGGAGGTTTATATATGAGCAGTTCTTC
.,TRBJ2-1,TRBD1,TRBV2,CASSGPGGSYNEQFF,TGTGCCAGCAGTGGTCCAGGGGGATCCTACAATGAGCAGTTCTTC
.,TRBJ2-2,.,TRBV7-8,CASSPRGEANTGELFF,TGTGCCAGCAGCCCTCGCGGGGAGGCGAACACCGGGGAGCTGTTTTTT
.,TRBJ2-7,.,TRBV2,CASSDLYRGSRSSYEQYF,TGTGCCAGCAGTGATTTATATCGCGGTAGCAGATCCTCCTACGAGCAGTACTTC
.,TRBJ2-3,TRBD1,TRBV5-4,CASSLLGTASPLTQYF,TGTGCCAGCAGCTTATTAGGGACAGCCTCCCCCCTTACGCAGTATTTT
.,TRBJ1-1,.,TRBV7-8,CASSPPGGNTEAFF,TGTGCCAGCAGCCCCCCTGGCGGCAACACTGAAGCTTTCTTT
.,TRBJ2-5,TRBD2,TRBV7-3,CASSPSGRVGETQYF,TGTGCCAGCAGCCCTAGCGGGAGGGTGGGAGAGACCCAGTACTTC
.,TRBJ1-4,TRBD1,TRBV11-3,CASSSDRGTEKLFF,TGTGCCAGCAGCTCAGACAGGGGGACTGAAAAACTGTTTTTT
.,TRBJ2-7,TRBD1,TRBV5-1,CASSLDRDAHEQYF,TGCGCCAGCAGCCTTGACAGGGACGCCCACGAGCAGTACTTC
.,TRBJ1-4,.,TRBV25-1,CASSEYTGQNEKLFF,TGTGCCAGCAGTGAATACACAGGCCAGAATGAAAAACTGTTTTTT
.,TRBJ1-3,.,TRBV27,CASGGHRNTIYF,TGTGCCAGCGGGGGACACCGAAACACCATATATTTT
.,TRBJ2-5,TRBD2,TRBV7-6,CASSLELAGGKTQYF,TGTGCCAGCAGCTTAGAACTAGCGGGAGGAAAGACCCAGTACTTC
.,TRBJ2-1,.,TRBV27,CASSNLWGSGNEQFF,TGTGCCAGCAGTAATCTCTGGGGGAGCGGGAATGAGCAGTTCTTC
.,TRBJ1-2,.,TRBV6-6,CASSYSSRLADYGYTF,TGTGCCAGCAGTTACTCGAGTAGGTTGGCGGACTATGGCTACACCTTC
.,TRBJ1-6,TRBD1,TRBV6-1,CASSEARQGGNSPLHF,TGTGCCAGCAGTGAAGCCCGACAGGGCGGTAATTCACCCCTCCACTTT
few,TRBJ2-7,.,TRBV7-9,CASSTSGDEQYF,TGTGCCAGCAGCACATCAGGGGACGAGCAGTACTTC
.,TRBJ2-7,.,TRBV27,CASSPRDSNYEQYF,TGTGCCAGCAGTCCCAGGGACTCTAACTACGAGCAGTACTTC
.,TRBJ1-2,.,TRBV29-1,CSVEARYNYGYTF,TGCAGCGTTGAGGCCAGATATAACTATGGCTACACCTTC
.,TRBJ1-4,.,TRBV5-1,CASSESRLTTNEKLFF,TGCGCCAGCAGCGAGAGCAGACTTACAACTAATGAAAAACTGTTTTTT
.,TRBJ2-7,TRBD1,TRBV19,CASRRDRASYEQYF,TGTGCCAGTAGACGCGACAGGGCTTCTTACGAGCAGTACTTC
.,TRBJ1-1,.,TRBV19,CASSMIGKAMNTEAFF,TGTGCCAGTAGTATGATTGGTAAAGCAATGAACACTGAAGCTTTCTTT
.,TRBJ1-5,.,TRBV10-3,CAISDGGLSNQPQHF,TGTGCCATCAGTGACGGGGGGCTTAGCAATCAGCCCCAGCATTTT
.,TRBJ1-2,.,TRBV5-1,CASSLGSIGGYTF,TGCGCCAGCAGCTTGGGTTCTATCGGTGGCTACACCTTC
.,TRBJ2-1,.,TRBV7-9,CASSFRVDNEQFF,TGTGCCAGCAGCTTTCGGGTAGACAATGAGCAGTTCTTC
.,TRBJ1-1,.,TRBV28,CASSLKLRNTEAFF,TGTGCCAGCAGTTTAAAGCTCCGGAACACTGAAGCTTTCTTT
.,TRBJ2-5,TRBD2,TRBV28,CASNASGGRTETQYF,TGTGCCAGCAACGCCTCGGGGGGGCGAACGGAGACCCAGTACTTC
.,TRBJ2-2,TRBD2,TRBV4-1,CASSQDPRGANTGELFF,TGCGCCAGCAGCCAAGATCCCCGGGGGGCGAACACCGGGGAGCTGTTTTTT
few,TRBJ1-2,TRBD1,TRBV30,CAWSPQGYSYGYTF,TGTGCCTGGAGTCCACAGGGGTATAGCTATGGCTACACCTTC
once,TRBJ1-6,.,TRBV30,CAWTGENNSPLHF,TGTGCCTGGACGGGAGAGAATAATTCACCCCTCCACTTT
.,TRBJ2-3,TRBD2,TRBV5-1,CASSLNGLAASTDTQYF,TGCGCCAGCAGCCTGAATGGACTAGCAGCTAGCACAGATACGCAGTATTTT
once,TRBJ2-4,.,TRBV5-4,CASSFAVAKNIQYF,TGTGCCAGCAGCTTTGCAGTAGCCAAAAACATTCAGTACTTC
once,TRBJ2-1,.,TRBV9,CASSASSGPLYNEQFF,TGTGCCAGCAGCGCATCAAGCGGACCCCTATACAATGAGCAGTTCTTC
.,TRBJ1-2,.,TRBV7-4,CASSLSGWGYTF,TGTGCCAGCAGCTTGTCAGGGTGGGGCTACACCTTC
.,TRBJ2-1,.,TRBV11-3,CASSLSDIYNEQFF,TGTGCCAGCAGCTTATCCGACATATACAATGAGCAGTTCTTC
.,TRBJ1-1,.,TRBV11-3,CASSLAGDEAFF,TGTGCCAGCAGCTTAGCGGGGGATGAAGCTTTCTTT
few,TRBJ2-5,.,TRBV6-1,CASSERPGSVQETQYF,TGTGCCAGCAGTGAACGCCCAGGTAGCGTCCAAGAGACCCAGTACTTC
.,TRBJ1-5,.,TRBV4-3,CASSQEEQDGHNQPQHF,TGCGCCAGCAGCCAAGAGGAGCAGGACGGACACAATCAGCCCCAGCATTTT